This TCR beta chain came from a study of regulatory T cells in long-lasting Graves disease. Germline V gene data show CDR1 as SGDLS and CDR2 as YYNGEE. The CDR3 runs 16 residues. Time point described: newly diagnosed GD, antithyroid drugs for less than 3 months. PBMC-derived RNA was used for the TCR library. Many counts were recorded for this clonotype. Building of the TCR beta libraries involved iRepertoire HTBI primers and Arm-PCR of CDR3 regions. In the original workflow: Sample data revealed approximately 56 TRBV and about 15 TRBJ segments. TCRdb re-derived calls from the multiplex PCR reads in MiXCR, one entry per CDR3 protein. Clone size and V and J calls follow TCRdb, not the original study. The sample carries about 300,000 distinct CDR3 sequences, 15% to 20% recorded once.

The sequencing here drew on peripheral blood mononuclear cells (PBMCs), taken at new diagnosis, from a patient treated with antithyroid drugs. The source is a female donor with Graves disease. The chain combines TRBV9 with TRBJ2-1; TRBD2 matches 8 bases. The J call is doubtful: the DNA matches TRBJ2-5 better. The CDR3 is CASSASGTSFLETQYF. DNA for the CDR3: TGTGCCAGCAGCGCAAGCGGGACTAGTTTCCTGGAGACCCAGTACTTC.